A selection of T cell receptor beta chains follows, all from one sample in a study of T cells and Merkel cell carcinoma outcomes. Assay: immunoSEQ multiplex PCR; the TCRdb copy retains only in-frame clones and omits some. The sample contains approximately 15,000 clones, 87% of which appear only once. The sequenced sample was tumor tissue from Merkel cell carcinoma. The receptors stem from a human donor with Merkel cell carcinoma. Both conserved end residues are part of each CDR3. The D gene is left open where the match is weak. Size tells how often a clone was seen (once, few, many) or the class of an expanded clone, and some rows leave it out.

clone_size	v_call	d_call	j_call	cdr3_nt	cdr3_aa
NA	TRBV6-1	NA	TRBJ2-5	TGTGCCAGCAGTGAACGGCGACGCGAGACCCAGTACTTC	CASSERRRETQYF
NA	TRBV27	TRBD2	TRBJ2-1	TGTGCCAGCAGTTCCACCGGGACTAGCGTTCGGAGCTCCTACAATGAGCAGTTCTTC	CASSSTGTSVRSSYNEQFF
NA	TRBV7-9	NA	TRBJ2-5	TGTGCCAGCAGTGGAGCACAAGAGACCCAGTACTTC	CASSGAQETQYF
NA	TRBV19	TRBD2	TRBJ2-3	TGTGCCAGTAGTGGGTCGGGGGGGCCAGCAGATACGCAGTATTTT	CASSGSGGPADTQYF
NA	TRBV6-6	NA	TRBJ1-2	TGTGCCAGCAGTTACTCGACGGGGGCGCTTAGTTATGGCTACACCTTC	CASSYSTGALSYGYTF
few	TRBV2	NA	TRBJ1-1	TGTGCCAGCGTTGACCCAGGCACTGAAGCTTTCTTT	CASVDPGTEAFF
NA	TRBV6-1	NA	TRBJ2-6	TGTGCCAGCAGTGTCGGGACATTCAACTCTGGGGCCAACGTCCTGACTTTC	CASSVGTFNSGANVLTF
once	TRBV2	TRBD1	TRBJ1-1	TGTGCCAGCAGACCCGGGACAGGGGGCACTGAAGCTTTCTTT	CASRPGTGGTEAFF
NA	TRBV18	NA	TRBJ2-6	TGTGCCAGCTCACCTACCTCTGGGGCCAACGTCCTGACTTTC	CASSPTSGANVLTF
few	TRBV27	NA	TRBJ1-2	TGTGCCAGCAGTCCCCAGGGTTATGGCTACACCTTC	CASSPQGYGYTF
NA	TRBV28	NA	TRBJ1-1	TGTGCCAGCAGTTTACTCATAGGGCAGACAACGAACACTGAAGCTTTCTTT	CASSLLIGQTTNTEAFF
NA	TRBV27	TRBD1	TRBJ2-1	TGTGCCAGCAGTTTAAGGACAGGGGGTAACTCACGAAACAATGAGCAGTTCTTC	CASSLRTGGNSRNNEQFF
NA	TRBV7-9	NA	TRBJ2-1	TGTGCCAGCAGCCCAGCCACGGGGGCCAGCTCCTACAATGAGCAGTTCTTC	CASSPATGASSYNEQFF
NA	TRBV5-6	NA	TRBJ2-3	TGTGCCAGCAGCTTGGTGGGGGCTAGGGCAGATACGCAGTATTTT	CASSLVGARADTQYF
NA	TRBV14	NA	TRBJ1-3	TGTGCCAGCAGCCAGGGCCTCGGGGGAACTGGAAACACCATATATTTT	CASSQGLGGTGNTIYF
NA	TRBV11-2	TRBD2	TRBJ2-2	TGTGCCAGCAGCCCCCGACAGACTAGCAGCGGGGAGCTGTTTTTT	CASSPRQTSSGELFF
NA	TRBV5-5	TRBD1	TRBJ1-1	TGTGCCAGCAGCTGGGGGACAGGAGTGAACACTGAAGCTTTCTTT	CASSWGTGVNTEAFF
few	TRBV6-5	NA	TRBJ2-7	TGTGCCAGCGCTAGGTCTCCCTACGAGCAGTACTTC	CASARSPYEQYF
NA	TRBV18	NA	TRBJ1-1	TGTGCCAGCTCACCGAGGGCAGGCTATAACACTGAAGCTTTCTTT	CASSPRAGYNTEAFF
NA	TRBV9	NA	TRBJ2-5	TGTGCCAGCAGCGTTCGACCCTCCCAGGGGTTCAGATCGGAGACCCAGTACTTC	CASSVRPSQGFRSETQYF
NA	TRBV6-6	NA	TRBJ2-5	TGTGCCAGCAGCCTTGGGGAGACCCAGTACTTC	CASSLGETQYF
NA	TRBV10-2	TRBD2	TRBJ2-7	TGCGCCAGCAGTTCGACTAGCGGGGGGGCCAGCACCTACGAGCAGTACTTC	CASSSTSGGASTYEQYF
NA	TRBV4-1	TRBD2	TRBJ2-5	TGCGCCAGCAGCCAAGACGGGACTAGCGGCCTTCTTCCGACCCAGTACTTC	CASSQDGTSGLLPTQYF
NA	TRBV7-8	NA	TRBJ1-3	TGTGCCAGCAGCTTCGCCTCGGACAGCTACCGGAACACCATATATTTT	CASSFASDSYRNTIYF
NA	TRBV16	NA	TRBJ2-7	TGTGCCAGCAGCCCCCAATATCAGAGCTACGAGCAGTACTTC	CASSPQYQSYEQYF
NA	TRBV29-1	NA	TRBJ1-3	TGCAGCGTTGAAATATCTGGAAACACCATATATTTT	CSVEISGNTIYF
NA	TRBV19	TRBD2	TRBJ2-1	TGTGCCAGTAGTATACGGCTAGCGGGAGGGACTGAGCAGTTCTTC	CASSIRLAGGTEQFF
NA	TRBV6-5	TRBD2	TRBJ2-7	TGTGCCAGCAGTCAAAGTCTAGCGGGAGGGTTCGAGCAGTACTTC	CASSQSLAGGFEQYF
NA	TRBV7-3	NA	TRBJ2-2	TGTGCCAGCAGCCGGGGGAGTAGGTTAAACACCGGGGAGCTGTTTTTT	CASSRGSRLNTGELFF
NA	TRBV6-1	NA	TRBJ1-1	TGTGCCAGCAGTGAAGTCTGGGGCTTGAACACTGAAGCTTTCTTT	CASSEVWGLNTEAFF
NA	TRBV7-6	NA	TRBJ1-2	TGTGCCAGCAGGGGAGCGGGGGTGGAGGGCTACACCTTC	CASRGAGVEGYTF
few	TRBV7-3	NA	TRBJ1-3	TGTGCCAGCAGCCCCACATCCCCTGGACCCTCTGGAAACACCATATATTTT	CASSPTSPGPSGNTIYF
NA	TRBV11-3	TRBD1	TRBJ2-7	TGTGCCAGCAGCCCGTCGGGGACAGAGATCTACGAGCAGTACTTC	CASSPSGTEIYEQYF
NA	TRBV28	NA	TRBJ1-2	TGTGCCAGCAGTCCGGGGGGCATAAACTATGGCTACACCTTC	CASSPGGINYGYTF
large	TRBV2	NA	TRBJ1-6	TGTGCCAGCAGTGGGACAAATTATAATTCACCCCTCCACTTT	CASSGTNYNSPLHF
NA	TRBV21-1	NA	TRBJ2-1	TGTGCCAGCAATACGGAGCCTTACAATGAGCAGTTCTTC	CASNTEPYNEQFF
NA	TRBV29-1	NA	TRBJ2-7	TGCAGCGCCGTAAGGGACCCCGCGGGTGGCGAGCAGTACTTC	CSAVRDPAGGEQYF